Sequencing of this TCR beta chain was carried out in a study of identical twins. Overall study results and limits: Models underpredicted monozygotic twin sharing of out-of-frame TCR alpha.

This clonotype was observed many times. The antigen is not known. The CDR3 is made up of 12 amino acids. The ends were cut back, 5 bases at V and 9 bases at J, with 8 bases in the middle. MiXCR, applied by TCRdb to the 5' RACE reads, yields one record per CDR3 protein. The table lists fewer than 250,000 distinct CDR3 sequences, 6% to 9% of them singletons. A further study also used this sample, focusing on yellow fever vaccine responses in identical twins.

The clonotype originates from a woman between 18 and 29 years old in good health. The sequencing sample was made of memory (CD45RO+) T cells sorted from blood. V gene TRBV12-3 or TRBV12-4 combines with J gene TRBJ1-6; D unresolved. The CDR3 region has the DNA TGTGCCAGCAGTACCCCGAGTTCACCCCTCCACTTT. Amino acid sequence: CASSTPSSPLHF.